The 2 T cell receptor beta chains below all came from one sample that was sequenced in a study of blood T cell repertoires in COVID-19 (dated by TCRdb to about 2020). Receptor libraries were prepared by the immunoSEQ multiplex PCR assay. Sourced from immuneACCESS, this table was stored by TCRdb with only in-frame sequences that have V and J called. A share of the clones is absent; for the studies checked, an unresolved V gene accounts for under half, and the remainder has no known explanation. Here the sample has about 220,000 clones; around four fifths occur a single time. The ten largest clones add up to 2.5% of the sample. The sequencing sample was made of peripheral blood. These receptors all come from a woman in her thirties or forties with active or convalescent COVID-19.

This chain links TRBV11-2 with TRBJ1-3; 9 nucleotides match TRBD1. The CDR3 contains 18 residues. Germline V gives CDR1 SGHAT, CDR2 FQNNGV. V shed 0 bases, J shed 0 bases, and the junction held 6 bases outside the gene matches. The CDR3 is CASSLEGQGHSSGNTIYF. The CDR3 nucleotides are TGTGCCAGCAGCTTAGAAGGACAGGGGCACTCCTCTGGAAACACCATATATTTT.

The chain couples TRBV2 to TRBJ1-2; possibly TRBD1 for D (5 bases). The V end lost 5 bases, the J end lost 0 bases, and 22 bases lay between the germline ends. This CDR3 region has 18 residues. Germline V gene data show CDR1 as SNHLY and CDR2 as FYNNEI. This CDR3 is CASSLRAAGRQPNYGYTF. In nucleotides, the CDR3 is TGTGCCAGCAGTTTACGAGCCGCAGGAAGACAGCCTAACTATGGCTACACCTTC.